There are a few counts of the clone carrying this TCR beta chain. The antigen remains undetermined. Unique molecular identifiers were present on the cDNA, which also gained a universal primer site by template switching. One entry per CDR3 protein results from TCRdb running MiXCR on the 5' RACE reads. In the table there are roughly 1,500,000 distinct CDR3 sequences, more than 30% of which are singletons. This entry belongs to a study of identical twins. Study-wide findings and caveats: Abundant beta clonotypes from cord blood had fewer insertions, unlike memory repertoires, which showed none. Shared out-of-frame alpha sequences (those common to twins) showed excess low generation probability.

The CDR3 loop spans 13 amino acids. Trimming took off 2 bases at V and 7 bases at J, with 9 bases between the two ends. Germline CDR1 MNHEY, CDR2 SVGAGI. This sequence joins TRBV6-5 and TRBJ2-1; D not certain. The sequenced material came from cord blood. This clonotype originated in a newborn girl in good health. CDR3 DNA sequence: TGTGCCAGCAGTTACATTATCGGAAATGAGCAGTTCTTC. This translates into CASSYIIGNEQFF.